What follows are 2 T cell receptor beta chains derived from one specimen sequenced in a study of monozygotic twins with cystic fibrosis. Clones were sequenced by immunoSEQ multiplex PCR, and TCRdb holds only the in-frame ones, with some missing. The data contain over 20,000 clones, around 90% of them singletons. Sequencing was carried out using blood. The receptors were gathered from a girl aged 2 to 9 with cystic fibrosis.

V is TRBV27 and J is TRBJ1-1; D might be TRBD1 (6 bases). The germline gives CDR1 MNHEY, CDR2 SMNVEV (reference sequence). The CDR3 loop spans 16 amino acids. The V end was cut by 5 bases, the J end by 1 base, with 17 bases between. The CDR3 is CASSLRGRTANTEAFF. CDR3 sequence (DNA): TGTGCCAGCAGTCTTAGGGGAAGGACAGCGAACACTGAAGCTTTCTTT.

This clone was observed once. The rearrangement uses TRBV6-5 and TRBJ1-1; D is ambiguous. Germline CDR1 MNHEY, CDR2 SVGAGI. V lost 6 bases, J lost 3 bases, and 11 bases lay in between. This CDR3 has 13 residues. The CDR3 nucleotides are TGTGCCAGCAGACCCGGGAGCCACACTGAAGCTTTCTTT. Protein sequence: CASRPGSHTEAFF.